These 7 T cell receptor beta chains were sequenced from one sample in a study of blood T cell repertoires in COVID-19. TCRdb's table, derived via immunoSEQ multiplex PCR, lists solely in-frame clones and lacks some. In the table there are under 300,000 clones, roughly four fifths of which are singletons. What was sequenced was peripheral blood. All receptors derive from a woman in her fifties or sixties with active or convalescent COVID-19.

This clone was detected once. This sequence joins TRBV7-9 and TRBJ2-2; the D gene is possibly TRBD1 (5 bases). V lost 0 bases and J 4 bases, leaving 15 bases between the germline ends. The CDR3 length is 17 residues. The V gene's germline CDR1 is SEHNR and CDR2 FQNEAQ (reference sequence). CDR3 residues: CASSLALRNRFTGELFF. CDR3 DNA: TGTGCCAGCAGCTTAGCGCTAAGGAACAGGTTCACCGGGGAGCTGTTTTTT.

CDR3 nucleotides: TGTGCCAGCAGCCGCGGGGGCGCCGGCTATGGCTACACCTTC. Its protein product is CASSRGGAGYGYTF. This rearrangement joins TRBV3-1 (or the pseudogene TRBV3-2) to TRBJ1-2; tentatively, D is TRBD1 (6 bases). Germline assignment: CDR1 LGHDT and CDR2 YNNKEL (reference sequence). The V end lost 4 bases, the J end lost 4 bases, and 13 bases lay between the germline ends. The CDR3 is 14 amino acids.

CDR3 in DNA: TGCGCCAGCAGCCCTCGCGGGAGGAACTATGGCTACACCTTC. Translation: CASSPRGRNYGYTF. The chain uses TRBV5-1 and TRBJ1-2, with D uncertain. Germline V gene lookup returns CDR1 SGHRS and CDR2 YFSETQ. V lost 4 bases to trimming and J lost 2 bases, with 12 bases between them. This CDR3 has 14 amino acids.

This clone was detected a few times. The chain couples TRBV11-2 to TRBJ2-5, with D possibly being TRBD2 (6 bases). There are 15 residues in the CDR3. Germline V gives CDR1 SGHAT, CDR2 FQNNGV. The V end was cut by 5 bases, the J end by 0 bases, with 13 bases between. The DNA of the CDR3 is TGTGCCAGCAGCCGACTACTAGCAAACCAAGAGACCCAGTACTTC. This sequence encodes CASSRLLANQETQYF.

This chain uses TRBV29-1 with TRBJ2-5, with TRBD1 identical over 8 bases. The CDR3 length is 12 residues. Germline V lookup: CDR1 SQVTM, CDR2 ANQGSEA. V dropped 7 bases and J dropped 5; count of bases not matched to a gene: 6. The CDR3: CSASGGDETQYF. In DNA, the CDR3 is TGCAGCGCCTCAGGGGGCGATGAGACCCAGTACTTC. Combining the CDR3 with reference TRBV29-1 and TRBJ2-5 gives the whole variable domain SAVISQKPSRDICQRGTSLTIQCQVDSQVTMMFWYRQQPGQSLTLIATANQGSEATYESGFVIDKFPISRPNLTFSTLTVSNMSPEDSSIYLCSASGGDETQYFGPGTRLLVL.

This clone came up a few times. The rearrangement joins TRBV9 to TRBJ2-3; TRBD2 matches 7 bases. Germline CDR1 SGDLS, CDR2 YYNGEE. Germline trimming cut 5 bases from V and 1 base from J; bases unmatched to any gene: 7. CDR3 length equals 15 residues. CDR3 DNA: TGTGCCAGCAGTACTACTAGCGACCGCACAGATACGCAGTATTTT. It encodes CASSTTSDRTDTQYF.

This rearrangement joins TRBV5-1 to TRBJ1-2; 7 nucleotides line up with TRBD1. Trimming at V came to 5 bases and at J to 2 bases, leaving 6 bases not matched to a gene. Germline loops: CDR1 SGHRS, CDR2 YFSETQ. The CDR3 totals 14 residues. The CDR3: CASRQGTSNYGYTF. CDR3 coding DNA: TGCGCCAGCAGACAGGGGACATCCAACTATGGCTACACCTTC.